This T cell receptor (beta chain) was captured in a study of cytomegalovirus exposure and HLA in healthy donors. Study conclusions and caveats: The study flagged approximately 180 TCR beta chains as cytomegalovirus-associated.

This CDR3 comprises 12 residues. Germline V gene data show CDR1 as SGHDT and CDR2 as YYEEEE. Trimming took off 4 bases at V and 0 bases at J, with 3 bases between the two ends. As regards this clone: Its antigen remains unknown.

PCR was performed using 60 Vbeta and 13 Jbeta primers. Original analysis: Later, an analysis found roughly 80 million unique TCR beta chains, and 8.5 million to 14 million of these were shared. Here immunoSEQ multiplex PCR was the method, and the copy in TCRdb shows in-frame clones only, minus some. V and J calls plus clone size are reproduced from that table; the DNA served to infer D and trimming. The sample comprises fewer than 55,000 clones, around 72% of which are singletons, and around 21% rests with the top ten. This TCR came from a woman aged 45-59 years in good health and CMV-seropositive. Sequenced: PBMCs. The J gene is TRBJ2-3, the V gene TRBV5-6, with D uncertain. The CDR3 DNA follows: TGTGCCAGCAGCATAAGCACAGATACGCAGTATTTT. Translation gives CASSISTDTQYF.